Presented here are 25 T cell receptor beta chains from one specimen sequenced in a study of metastatic and nonmetastatic thyroid tumors. Patients had received no treatment of any kind before thyroid surgery. TCRdb re-called clones from the PCR reads using MiXCR. The top ten hold 6% to 7.5% of the sample, which has about 21,000 clones, approximately 26% seen once. The source material was blood. These receptors originate from a female donor with papillary thyroid cancer or a benign thyroid nodule (not recorded which). Some clones in this sample may be carry-over from other donors' samples.

This rearrangement joins TRBV3-1 to TRBJ2-1, with a tentative D call TRBD1 (6 bases). CDR3 length equals 16 residues. Germline assignment: CDR1 LGHDT and CDR2 YNNKEL (reference sequence). Trimming stripped 0 bases from V and 4 bases from J, with 13 bases between. The DNA for the CDR3 is TGTGCCAGCAGCCAAGAGGGCACAGGGTGGTACAATGAGCAGTTCTTC. This codes for CASSQEGTGWYNEQFF.

By share, this clone ranks as medium-sized. The rearrangement joins TRBV6-2 or TRBV6-3 to TRBJ2-3; 11 bases are shared with TRBD2. Looked up from germline, CDR1 is MNHEY and CDR2 is SVGEGT. J lost 4 bases, V lost 6 bases, and 6 bases had no gene match. The CDR3 consists of 15 residues. The CDR3 here is CASRELAGVSDTQYF. The CDR3, as DNA: TGTGCCAGCAGGGAACTAGCGGGAGTTTCAGATACGCAGTATTTT.

This clone has ten or more counts. This chain links TRBV10-3 with TRBJ1-1, with TRBD1 as a possible D gene (5 bases). The CDR3 contains 11 residues. Germline-derived CDR1 and CDR2 are ENHRY and SYGVKD. Trimming took off 7 bases at V and 4 bases at J, with 7 bases between the two ends. The CDR3: CAIMRGTEAFF. As DNA, the CDR3 is TGTGCCATCATGAGGGGCACTGAAGCTTTCTTT.

The chain uses TRBV18 and TRBJ2-7; 11 bases map to TRBD1. The CDR3 is made up of 15 amino acids. V lost 4 bases and J lost 6; bases outside the gene matches: 8. Germline CDR1 KGHSH, CDR2 LQKENI. The CDR3 DNA follows: TGTGCCAGCTCACTCGGGACAGGGGGACAGGGCGAGCAGTACTTC. Protein sequence: CASSLGTGGQGEQYF.

This clone has a count of ten or more. The chain has TRBV3-1 and TRBJ2-1; 7 nucleotides match TRBD2. The germline CDR1 and CDR2 sequences are LGHDT and YNNKEL (reference sequence). V lost 4 bases to trimming and J lost 9 bases; unmatched junction nucleotides: 6. CDR3 length: 13 amino acids. The CDR3 DNA is TGTGCCAGCAGCCGGACTAGGGCTGGTGAGCAGTTCTTC. It codes for CASSRTRAGEQFF.

The V gene is TRBV20-1, the J gene TRBJ2-6, with a tentative D call TRBD1 (6 bases). The CDR3 is 18 amino acids. Trimming removed 4 bases at V and 0 bases at J, with 19 bases between. Per the germline V gene, CDR1 is DFQATT and CDR2 is SNEGSKA (reference sequence). The CDR3 region is CSATTLGQRYSGANVLTF. In DNA form, the CDR3 reads TGCAGTGCTACGACGCTAGGACAGAGATACTCTGGGGCCAACGTCCTGACTTTC.

The table lists this clone with many counts. The chain combines TRBV7-3 with TRBJ2-2, with TRBD1 identical over 7 bases. The CDR3 runs to 13 residues. Unmatched junction bases numbered 3, after V lost 5 bases and J lost 6 bases. From germline, CDR1 is SGHTA and CDR2 FQGTGA. The CDR3 sequence: CASSIGGPGELFF. CDR3 sequence (DNA): TGTGCCAGCAGCATAGGGGGCCCCGGGGAGCTGTTTTTT. The full variable domain, with the rest looked up from reference TRBV7-3 and TRBJ2-2, is GAGVSQTPSNKVTEKGKYVELRCDPISGHTALYWYRQSLGQGPEFLIYFQGTGAADDSGLPNDRFFAVRPEGSVSTLKIQRTERGDSAVYLCASSIGGPGELFFGEGSRLTVL.

To note about this clone: This may arise from a read error, as a much more abundant clone is one base away. The chain has TRBV5-1 and TRBJ2-5, with 16 bases lining up with TRBD2. TRBJ2-1 explains the end of the DNA better; the J call may be wrong. The germline V gene has CDR1 SGHRS and CDR2 YFSETQ. The CDR3 runs 20 residues. The CDR3, as DNA: TGCGCCAGCAGCTTCCCCCCGGGACTAGCGGGAGGGTTAGCTAGGTATCAGCAGTTCTTC. Amino acid sequence: CASSFPPGLAGGLARYQQFF.

The chain couples TRBV4-2 to TRBJ2-7; 11 bases agree with TRBD2. This CDR3 is 15 amino acids long. Germline V gives CDR1 LGHNA, CDR2 YNFKEQ. The trim removed 3 bases at V and 0 bases at J, leaving 1 base unmatched. CDR3 in amino acids: CASSQTSGISYEQYF. The DNA for the CDR3 is TGTGCCAGCAGCCAGACTAGCGGGATCTCCTACGAGCAGTACTTC.

This clone was detected ten times or more. The rearrangement uses TRBV27 and TRBJ2-3, with D perhaps matching TRBD2 (7 bases). Germline V gene data show CDR1 as MNHEY and CDR2 as SMNVEV (reference sequence). Trimming took off 5 bases at V and 3 bases at J, with 18 bases between the two ends. The CDR3 sequence is 16 residues long. CDR3 nucleotides: TGTGCCAGCAGTCCTAAGGGGGGGCGCAGGACAGATACGCAGTATTTT. Its translation is CASSPKGGRRTDTQYF.

V gene TRBV20-1 combines with J gene TRBJ2-3, with 8 positions matching TRBD2. The CDR3 spans 16 residues. V trimming: 4 bases; J trimming: 2 bases; junction bases outside the gene matches: 11. Per the germline V gene, CDR1 is DFQATT and CDR2 is SNEGSKA (reference sequence). The DNA of the CDR3 is TGCAGTGCTAAGACCCCTACTAGCGGACTCACAGATACGCAGTATTTT. Protein sequence: CSAKTPTSGLTDTQYF.

A note on this clone: Just one base apart from a much larger clone, this may be a read error. Other nucleotide sequences in the sample specify the same CDR3. The chain combines TRBV4-1 with TRBJ2-1, with TRBD2 identical over 11 bases. The CDR3 is 17 residues long. In germline, CDR1 is MGHRA, CDR2 YSYEKL. CDR3 DNA sequence: TGCGCCAGTAGCCTCCTCCCGGGGACTAGCGGATACAATGAGCAGTTCTTC. Translated, it gives CASSLLPGTSGYNEQFF.

This clone was seen many times. One junction end does not reproduce the germline sequence, and a read error may be involved. The chain uses TRBV11-1 and TRBJ1-3, with 7 bases aligning to TRBD1. The CDR3 sequence is 16 residues long. The germline V gene encodes CDR1 SGHAT and CDR2 FQDESV (reference sequence). The CDR3 reads CASSSGTANSGNTVYF. The DNA of the CDR3 is TGTGCCAGCAGCTCTGGGACAGCAAACTCTGGAAACACCGTATATTTT.

This clone was seen at least ten times. This sequence joins TRBV3-1 and TRBJ1-1, with 7 nucleotides matching TRBD1. J lost 10 bases, V lost 11 bases, and 16 bases had no gene match. Germline-derived CDR1 and CDR2 are LGHDT and YNNKEL (reference sequence). This CDR3 is built from 13 residues. CDR3 in amino acids: CAGNSREGAGAFF. CDR3 sequence (DNA): TGTGCCGGCAACTCAAGGGAGGGGGCGGGAGCTTTCTTT.

V and J are TRBV2 and TRBJ1-1; D not certain. V lost 6 bases and J 10 bases, leaving 12 bases between the germline ends. The CDR3 has 11 residues. Germline V gives CDR1 SNHLY, CDR2 FYNNEI. CDR3 in amino acids: CASRELGRAFF. CDR3 in DNA: TGTGCCAGCAGGGAACTGGGGAGAGCTTTCTTT.

The sample holds many counts of this clone. The chain joins TRBV9 to TRBJ2-7; D remains ambiguous. CDR3 length: 15 amino acids. V shed 5 bases and J shed 5 bases, with 20 bases lying between them. Germline V lookup: CDR1 SGDLS, CDR2 YYNGEE. The CDR3 here is CASSPRPGRFDEQYF. In nucleotides, the CDR3 is TGTGCCAGCAGTCCCCGTCCCGGTCGATTCGACGAGCAGTACTTC.

On this clone: The sample contains more than one DNA sequence encoding this CDR3. This chain joins TRBV18 and TRBJ2-5; D is undetermined. The V and J ends lost 3 bases and 5 bases respectively, with 4 bases between them. The CDR3 is made up of 11 amino acids. Germline-derived CDR1 and CDR2 are KGHSH and LQKENI. The CDR3 region is CASSPGETQYF. The CDR3, as DNA: TGTGCCAGCTCACCGGGGGAGACCCAGTACTTC. The whole variable domain, filled in from reference TRBV18 and TRBJ2-5, reads NAGVMQNPRHLVRRRGQEARLRCSPMKGHSHVYWYRQLPEEGLKFMVYLQKENIIDESGMPKERFSAEFPKEGPSILRIQQVVRGDSAAYFCASSPGETQYFGPGTRLLVL.

This chain connects TRBV7-9 to TRBJ2-7; TRBD1 aligns across 9 bases. The CDR3 extends over 13 amino acids. With 5 bases clipped from V and 4 bases from J, the junction kept 3 bases outside the gene matches. Per the germline V gene, CDR1 is SEHNR and CDR2 is FQNEAQ (reference sequence). CDR3 amino acids: CASSPGQGYEQYF. As DNA, the CDR3 is TGTGCCAGCAGCCCCGGACAGGGGTACGAGCAGTACTTC.

The genes are TRBV24-1 and TRBJ1-3, with a possible D match to TRBD1 (5 bases). V lost 12 bases to trimming and J lost 4 bases, with 12 bases between them. CDR1 is KGHDR and CDR2 is SFDVKD in the germline V gene. The length of the CDR3 is 12 residues. This CDR3 is CAAGGSGNTIYF. CDR3 nucleotides: TGTGCCGCCGGGGGTTCCGGAAACACCATATATTTT.

The chain has TRBV7-2 and TRBJ2-7; 8 nucleotides agree with TRBD1. The CDR3 contains 15 residues. Germline V gene sequence: CDR1 SGHTA, CDR2 FQGNSA. V shed 4 bases, J shed 1 base, and the junction held 6 bases outside the gene matches. CDR3 region: CASSSGTGVSYEQYF. The CDR3 DNA reads TGTGCCAGCAGCTCGGGGACAGGTGTGTCCTACGAGCAGTACTTC.

Only a few counts were recorded for this clone. The chain employs TRBV6-1 and TRBJ2-2, with D maybe TRBD2 (5 bases). CDR1 and CDR2 (germline): MNHNS, SASEGT. V shed 8 bases and J shed 0 bases, with 10 bases lying between them. This CDR3 comprises 14 residues. The CDR3 bases are TGTGCCAGCCGGGGAAGCTCGAACACCGGGGAGCTGTTTTTT. It yields the protein CASRGSSNTGELFF.

V is TRBV9 and J is TRBJ2-5; D is undetermined. CDR3 size: 14 residues. The germline V gene has CDR1 SGDLS and CDR2 YYNGEE. The ends were cut back, 10 bases at V and 0 bases at J, with 16 bases in the middle. CDR3 amino acids: CASSGLGYQETQYF. CDR3 sequence (DNA): TGTGCCTCCTCGGGCCTAGGGTACCAAGAGACCCAGTACTTC.

This CDR3 reads CASSISSYYQYF. The CDR3 DNA is TGTGCCAGTAGTATAAGCTCCTACTATCAGTACTTC. The chain joins TRBV19 to TRBJ2-7, with D unclear. CDR3 length equals 12 residues. Trimming left V 2 bases short and J 10 bases short, with 12 bases between. The V gene's germline CDR1 is LNHDA and CDR2 SQIVND (reference sequence).

Only a few counts were recorded for this clone. The genes are TRBV3-1 and TRBJ2-7; D is undetermined. The V and J ends lost 1 base and 6 bases respectively, with 4 bases between them. Germline assignment: CDR1 LGHDT and CDR2 YNNKEL (reference sequence). The CDR3 loop spans 11 amino acids. The CDR3 nucleotides are TGTGCCAGCAGCCAAGCATCCGAGCAGTACTTC. Its translation: CASSQASEQYF.

Ten or more counts support this clone. This rearrangement joins TRBV5-4 to TRBJ1-1; the match to TRBD1 covers 10 bases. CDR3 length equals 16 residues. Trimming took 1 base from V and 3 from J; bases not matched to a gene: 6. Per the germline V gene, CDR1 is SGHNT and CDR2 is YYREEE (reference sequence). CDR3 protein: CASSLFSGQGDTEAFF. For the CDR3, the DNA is TGTGCCAGCAGCTTGTTTTCTGGACAGGGGGACACTGAAGCTTTCTTT.